This TCR beta chain was profiled in a study of T-cell reconstitution after alpha-beta-depleted transplantation in children. This clonotype occurred many times. Trimming cost V 3 bases and J 2 bases, with 7 bases left between them. The CDR3 contains 12 residues. The germline V gene encodes CDR1 DFQATT and CDR2 SNEGSKA (reference sequence). Researchers prepared the TCRbeta library using unique molecular identifiers, the study reports. TCRdb called the PCR reads again in MiXCR, with one record for every CDR3 protein. Counted here are about 230,000 distinct CDR3 sequences, 9.5% to 13% occurring once; the ten biggest clones make up roughly 30%.

The sequences come from PBMCs, collected before TCRalphabeta/CD19-depleted stem cell transplant. The TCR originated in a child less than two years old with acute myeloid leukemia, due to receive a stem cell transplant. V usage is TRBV20-1 and J usage is TRBJ2-5; no clear D. CDR3 protein: CSARWPQETQYF. The CDR3 nucleotides read TGCAGTGCTAGGTGGCCACAAGAGACCCAGTACTTC.